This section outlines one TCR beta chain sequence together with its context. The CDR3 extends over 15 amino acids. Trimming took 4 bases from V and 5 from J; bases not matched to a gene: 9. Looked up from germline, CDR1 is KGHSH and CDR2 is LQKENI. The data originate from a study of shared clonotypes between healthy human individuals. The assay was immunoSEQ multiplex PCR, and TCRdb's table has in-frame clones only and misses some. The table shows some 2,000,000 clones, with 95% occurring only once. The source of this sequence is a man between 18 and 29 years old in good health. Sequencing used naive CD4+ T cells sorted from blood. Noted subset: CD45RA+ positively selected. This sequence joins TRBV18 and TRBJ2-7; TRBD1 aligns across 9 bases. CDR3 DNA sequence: TGTGCCAGCTCACTTTCCGGGACAGGGAACGACGAGCAGTACTTC. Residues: CASSLSGTGNDEQYF.